The present T cell receptor (beta chain) was sequenced within a study of blood T cell repertoires in COVID-19. Study information: Acute and convalescent COVID-19 samples came from the United States, Italy and Spain.

This clone was picked up one time. Enrolled during active infection, Seattle patients were then followed longitudinally. The J segment lost 3 bases and the V segment lost 5 bases, leaving 7 bases of the junction unmatched. This CDR3 is 14 amino acids long. Germline V gene sequence: CDR1 SNHLY, CDR2 FYNNEI. Source study methods: Reference gene primer amplification gave estimated nucleated cell counts. TCRdb's copy holds only in-frame clones and misses some; the assay was immunoSEQ multiplex PCR. V and J calls and clone size are given by that table; D and trimming were obtained from the DNA. The top ten clones hold 2% to 3% of a sample with fewer than 200,000 clones, about 88% of them seen once.

The chain couples TRBV2 to TRBJ2-7; 7 bases match TRBD1. Sequencing was performed on peripheral blood. This TCR derives from a woman over 75 with COVID-19, enrolled during active disease. CDR3 loop: CASSPPGQSYEQYF. The CDR3 DNA reads TGTGCCAGCAGTCCTCCGGGACAGAGCTACGAGCAGTACTTC.